This entry lists 3 T cell receptor beta chains sequenced from one sample in a study of OX40 agonist ivuxolimab in advanced cancers. Sequenced by immunoSEQ multiplex PCR; TCRdb stores in-frame clones only, minus some. The sample carries about 58,000 clones, 75% to 90% recorded once. The sample was CD4+ or CD8+ T cells sorted from blood, taken in a trial of the OX40 agonist ivuxolimab. These receptors were collected from an adult with an advanced solid tumor such as melanoma, head and neck, liver or kidney cancer.

V usage is TRBV6-1 and J usage is TRBJ2-5; D ambiguous. CDR1 and CDR2 from the germline V gene are MNHNS and SASEGT. Trimming pared 2 bases from V and 1 base from J, leaving 11 bases between. This CDR3 has 15 amino acids. DNA of the CDR3: TGTGCCAGCAGTGAATGGGAACGGGCCCAAGAGACCCAGTACTTC. This gives the protein CASSEWERAQETQYF.

This clone is a singleton in its sample. The chain has TRBV5-5 and TRBJ2-2, with 11 bases fitting TRBD2. The length of the CDR3 is 15 residues. The V segment lost 2 bases and the J segment 7 bases; nucleotides outside the gene matches: 4. Germline V gene lookup returns CDR1 SGHKS and CDR2 YYEKEE (reference sequence). The CDR3 DNA reads as TGTGCCAGCAGCTTACTAGCGGGAGCCGGCGGGGAGCTGTTTTTT. It specifies CASSLLAGAGGELFF.

In this sample, this clone turned up once. Other nucleotide sequences from this sample produce the same CDR3. The chain employs TRBV29-1 and TRBJ1-2; no clear D. In germline, CDR1 is SQVTM, CDR2 ANQGSEA. Deletions cut 4 bases from V and 4 bases from J, with 13 bases between. The CDR3 contains 13 residues. The CDR3 here is CSVVPGRTYGYTF. The CDR3 bases are TGCAGCGTTGTCCCCGGACGGACCTATGGCTACACCTTC.